These T cell receptor beta chains were read from a single sample in a study of control samples from healthy donors and cancer patients. Data came from immunoSEQ multiplex PCR; TCRdb stores just in-frame clones and leaves some out. The repertoire has over 150,000 clones, around nine tenths of them found once; the top ten carry 1.4%. The sequenced sample consisted of blood. All receptors derive from a man younger than 40 in good health. Each CDR3 is given with its conserved first and last residue. A D gene is named only where the DNA matches it firmly. Clone size is shown for a subset of rows, as once, few, many or a class of expanded clone.

J gene	V gene	clone size	D gene	CDR3 DNA	CDR3 protein
TRBJ1-3	TRBV11-3	NA	NA	TGTGCCAGCAGCTTAGACCCTCTGTCACCCATATATTTT	CASSLDPLSPIYF
TRBJ2-1	TRBV20-1	NA	TRBD2	TGCAGTGCTAGTTGGGCGGGAGGGTTCCTGGATGAGCAGTTCTTC	CSASWAGGFLDEQFF
TRBJ2-7	TRBV7-9	few	NA	TGTGCCAGCAGCTTAGGCATAGCTTTCGAGCAGTACTTC	CASSLGIAFEQYF
TRBJ2-2	TRBV5-1	NA	TRBD1	TGCGCCAGCAGCTTGGAGGACAGGCGGAGAAGGGCCGGGGAGCTGTTTTTT	CASSLEDRRRRAGELFF
TRBJ1-6	TRBV7-8	NA	NA	TGTGCCAGCAGCTTAGGCGGGCAGGGATCCAATTCACCCCTCCACTTT	CASSLGGQGSNSPLHF
TRBJ2-6	TRBV7-9	once	NA	TGTGCCAGCAGCCCAGGGTTGGGCGGGGCCAACGTCCTGACTTTC	CASSPGLGGANVLTF
TRBJ2-7	TRBV18	NA	TRBD2	TGTGCCAGCTCACCGGTAGCGGGGGACTACGAGCAGTACTTC	CASSPVAGDYEQYF
TRBJ2-7	TRBV19	NA	NA	TGTGCCAGCCGCTCGATCCTCTCCTACGAGCAGTACTTC	CASRSILSYEQYF
TRBJ1-6	TRBV2	NA	NA	TGTGCCAGCAGCCTCCAGTCTGATTCACCCCTCCACTTT	CASSLQSDSPLHF
TRBJ1-3	TRBV30	NA	NA	TGTGCCTGGAGTGTACTATGGGGTCGGTCTGGAAACACCATATATTTT	CAWSVLWGRSGNTIYF
TRBJ2-7	TRBV5-8	NA	NA	TGTGCCAGCAGTAACCGGGGCCCTAATGAGCAGTACTTC	CASSNRGPNEQYF
TRBJ1-1	TRBV2	NA	TRBD1	TGTGCCAGCAGTCCCGAGGGGGACAGGGTTTCCACTGAAGCTTTCTTT	CASSPEGDRVSTEAFF
TRBJ1-2	TRBV6-5	NA	NA	TGTGCCAGCAGTTTCGGGGGCAGCTATGGCTACACCTTC	CASSFGGSYGYTF
TRBJ1-4	TRBV30	NA	NA	TGTGCCTGGAGTGTACACCGAAATGAAAAACTGTTTTTT	CAWSVHRNEKLFF
TRBJ1-2	TRBV28	NA	NA	TGTGCCAGCAGTCCTCAAATCTCTGGCTACACCTTC	CASSPQISGYTF
TRBJ1-1	TRBV2	once	NA	TGTGCCAGCAATGAAGGGAGGAACACTGAAGCTTTCTTT	CASNEGRNTEAFF
TRBJ2-1	TRBV6-4	NA	NA	TGTGCCAGCAGTGACGACTTCAGCGGAGCGAACTACAATGAGCAGTTCTTC	CASSDDFSGANYNEQFF
TRBJ2-7	TRBV10-3	NA	NA	TGTGCCATCAGTGTTAGCAGCTCCTACGAGCAGTACTTC	CAISVSSSYEQYF
TRBJ1-6	TRBV11-1	NA	TRBD1	TGTGCCAGCAGCCGGACAGGCTGGAATTCACCCCTCCACTTT	CASSRTGWNSPLHF
TRBJ2-3	TRBV6-6	once	TRBD1	TGTGCCACTCTGCGGACAGGGGGGAAAGATACGCAGTATTTT	CATLRTGGKDTQYF
TRBJ1-5	TRBV7-2	NA	NA	TGTGCCAGCAGCTTAGAATGGAGCTCAGCTACGCATAATCAGCCCCAGCATTTT	CASSLEWSSATHNQPQHF
TRBJ1-4	TRBV2	NA	NA	TGTGCCAGCAGTGCGGTAGAGGGAAAACTGTTTTTT	CASSAVEGKLFF
TRBJ1-1	TRBV7-9	NA	NA	TGTGCCAGCAGCTTAGAAGGGATCGTTCCTGAAGCTTTCTTT	CASSLEGIVPEAFF
TRBJ2-3	TRBV9	once	NA	TGTGCCAGCAGCGCTCGACTACTCCCAGATACGCAGTATTTT	CASSARLLPDTQYF
TRBJ2-5	TRBV19	once	NA	TGTGCCAGTAGTCCTGGACTACTCCAAGAGACCCAGTACTTC	CASSPGLLQETQYF
TRBJ2-7	TRBV27	NA	TRBD1	TGTGCCAGCAGCTACCGACAGGGTTCAGCCTACGAGCAGTACTTC	CASSYRQGSAYEQYF
TRBJ2-3	TRBV4-2	NA	TRBD2	TGTGCCAGCAGCTCTAGCGGGGGGAGGAATACGCAGTATTTT	CASSSSGGRNTQYF
TRBJ1-6	TRBV11-3	NA	NA	TGTGCCAGCAGCTTTTCTTCCAAAAATTCACCCCTCCACTTT	CASSFSSKNSPLHF
TRBJ1-1	TRBV12-3/TRBV12-4	NA	NA	TGTGCCAGCCGCGGGATGAACACTGAAGCTTTCTTT	CASRGMNTEAFF
TRBJ2-5	TRBV5-8	NA	NA	TGTGCCAGCAGATCCACAGGGTATAGAGAGACCCAGTACTTC	CASRSTGYRETQYF
TRBJ1-1	TRBV5-1	NA	NA	TGCGCCAGCAGCTTAGCCAGGGCGAACACTGAAGCTTTCTTT	CASSLARANTEAFF
TRBJ2-5	TRBV9	NA	TRBD2	TGTGCCAGCAGCGTAGGGGGGGGGAGAGCGGAGACCCAGTACTTC	CASSVGGGRAETQYF
TRBJ2-1	TRBV7-2	NA	TRBD2	TGTGCCAGCAGCTTAGCTTCGGGTAGCGGGCGAGATGAGCAGTTCTTC	CASSLASGSGRDEQFF
TRBJ1-5	TRBV19	NA	TRBD1	TGTGCCAGTAGTATAGGCGACAGGGGAGAACAGCCCCAGCATTTT	CASSIGDRGEQPQHF
TRBJ2-7	TRBV29-1	NA	NA	TGCAGCGCCCCGGAGGGACACGAGCAGTACTTC	CSAPEGHEQYF
TRBJ1-2	TRBV25-1	NA	NA	TGTGCCAGCAGTGATTCGGCAAGGGCTGTTAGCTACACCTTC	CASSDSARAVSYTF
TRBJ1-1	TRBV6-5	NA	NA	TGTGCCAGCAGTTACTCAACAAGGACTGAAGCTTTCTTT	CASSYSTRTEAFF
TRBJ2-1	TRBV11-3	NA	TRBD1	TGTGCCAGCAGCTCTCGGACAGGGGTCGACAATGAGCAGTTCTTC	CASSSRTGVDNEQFF
TRBJ2-7	TRBV6-5	NA	TRBD1	TGTGCCAGCCGGACAGGGGGCTACGAGCAGTACTTC	CASRTGGYEQYF
TRBJ2-1	TRBV5-8	once	NA	TGTGCCAGCAGCCCTAGCGCTGAGCAGTTCTTC	CASSPSAEQFF
TRBJ1-1	TRBV7-2	NA	NA	TGTGCCAGCAGCTTACAGGGCCTGGATTACACTGAAGCTTTCTTT	CASSLQGLDYTEAFF
TRBJ1-1	TRBV11-2	once	TRBD1	TGTGCCAGCAGCCCACGGACAGGGGAGAACACTGAAGCTTTCTTT	CASSPRTGENTEAFF
TRBJ1-2	TRBV5-4	NA	NA	TGTGCCAGCAGCTTGGCCGCCGTAGACTATGGCTACACCTTC	CASSLAAVDYGYTF
TRBJ2-2	TRBV4-1	NA	NA	TGCGCCAGCAGCCGATTGGGGGACCGGACGAACACCGGGGAGCTGTTTTTT	CASSRLGDRTNTGELFF
TRBJ2-4	TRBV2	NA	TRBD2	TGTGCCAGATCATCTAGCGGGAGGGCCAAAAACATTCAGTACTTC	CARSSSGRAKNIQYF
TRBJ2-5	TRBV5-1	NA	TRBD1	TGCGCCAGCAGCTCATACAGGGGGCAGGAGACCCAGTACTTC	CASSSYRGQETQYF